This T cell receptor (beta chain) was captured in a study of cytomegalovirus exposure and HLA in healthy donors. Study background: As released early, the data held about 85 million unique TCRs from HLA-typed donors.

Details on this clone: Its target is not known.

Primers included in the PCR were 60 Vbeta and 13 Jbeta primers. The table came from immunoSEQ multiplex PCR; TCRdb's copy has only in-frame clones and leaves some out. The repertoire holds tens of thousands of clones, with under 70% as singletons. V was pared by 0 bases and J by 5 bases, with 11 bases of the junction left unmatched. Germline-derived CDR1 and CDR2 are SEHNR and FQNEAQ (reference sequence). The CDR3 extends over 17 amino acids. Broader study findings: The study listed 164 cytomegalovirus-associated TCR beta chains.

V and J are TRBV7-9 and TRBJ2-7, with 9 bases aligning to TRBD1. This sequence originates from a woman aged 50 to 60 in good health and CMV-seropositive. The sample taken for sequencing was PBMCs. CDR3 in amino acids: CASSLARGGQGRNEQYF. The CDR3 DNA reads as TGTGCCAGCAGCTTAGCGAGGGGGGGACAGGGTAGAAACGAGCAGTACTTC.